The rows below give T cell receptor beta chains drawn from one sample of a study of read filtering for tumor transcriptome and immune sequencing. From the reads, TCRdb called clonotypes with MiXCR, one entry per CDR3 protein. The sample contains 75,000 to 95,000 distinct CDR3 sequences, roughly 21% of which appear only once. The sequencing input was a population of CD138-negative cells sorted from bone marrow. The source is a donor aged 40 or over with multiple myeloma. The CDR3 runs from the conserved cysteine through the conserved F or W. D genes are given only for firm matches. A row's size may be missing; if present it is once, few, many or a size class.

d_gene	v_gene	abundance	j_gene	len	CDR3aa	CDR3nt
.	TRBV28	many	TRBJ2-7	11	CASAFNYEQYF	TGTGCCAGCGCTTTTAACTACGAGCAGTACTTC
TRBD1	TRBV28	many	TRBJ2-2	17	CASSPYPGQKNTGELFF	TGTGCCAGCAGTCCGTATCCGGGACAGAAGAACACCGGGGAGCTGTTTTTT
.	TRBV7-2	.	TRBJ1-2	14	CAGSPSRANYGYTF	TGTGCCGGCAGCCCGTCGCGGGCCAACTATGGCTACACCTTC
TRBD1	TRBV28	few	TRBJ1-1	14	CASRQMTGATEAFF	TGTGCCAGCAGGCAGATGACAGGGGCCACTGAAGCTTTCTTT
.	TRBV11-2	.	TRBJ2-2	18	CASSYREERVGNTGELFF	TGTGCTAGCAGCTACAGGGAAGAAAGAGTGGGGAACACTGGGGAGCTGTTTTTT
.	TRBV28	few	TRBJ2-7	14	CASHASSLSYEQYF	TGTGCCAGCCACGCAAGTAGTCTAAGCTACGAGCAGTACTTC
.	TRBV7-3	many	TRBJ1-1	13	CASSLKAETEAFF	TGTGCCAGCAGCTTAAAGGCCGAGACTGAAGCTTTCTTT
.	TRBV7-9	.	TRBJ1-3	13	CASSLAPGFTIYF	TGTGCCAGCAGCTTAGCGCCGGGGTTCACCATATATTTT
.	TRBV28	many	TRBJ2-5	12	CASSLPSQRRYF	TGTGCCAGCAGTTTACCCTCTCAGCGGCGGTACTTC
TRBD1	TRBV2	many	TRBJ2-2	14	CASSRDRAVGELFF	TGTGCCAGCAGTCGGGACAGGGCGGTCGGGGAGCTGTTTTTT
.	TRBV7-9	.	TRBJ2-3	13	CASSWRSADTQYF	TGTGCCAGCAGCTGGAGGAGCGCAGATACGCAGTATTTT
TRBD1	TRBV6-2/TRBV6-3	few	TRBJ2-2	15	CASSRQGVDTGELFF	TGTGCCAGCAGTCGGCAGGGGGTAGACACCGGGGAGCTGTTTTTT
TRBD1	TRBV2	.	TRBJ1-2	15	CASSDGTGGRYGHTF	TGTGCCAGCAGTGACGGGACAGGGGGCAGATATGGCCACACCTTC
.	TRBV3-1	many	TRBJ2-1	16	CASSQDLGGADNEQFF	TGTGCCAGCAGCCAGGATCTAGGGGGAGCCGACAATGAGCAGTTCTTC
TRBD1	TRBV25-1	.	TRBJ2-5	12	CAGSKGAETQYF	TGTGCCGGCTCCAAGGGGGCGGAGACCCAGTACTTC
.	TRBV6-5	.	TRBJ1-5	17	CASSPNGGGRSNQPQHF	TGTGCCAGCAGTCCCAACGGCGGGGGGAGAAGCAATCAGCCCCAGCATTTT
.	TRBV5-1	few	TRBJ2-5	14	CASSFRMIQETQYF	TGCGCCAGCAGCTTCAGGATGATCCAAGAGACCCAGTACTTC
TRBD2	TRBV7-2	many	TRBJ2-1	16	CASSLIGTSGYNEQFF	TGTGCCAGCAGCTTAATTGGGACTAGCGGATACAATGAGCAGTTCTTC
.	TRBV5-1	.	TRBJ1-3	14	CASRGLSSGSTIYF	TGCGCCAGCAGGGGCTTATCCTCTGGAAGCACCATATATTTT
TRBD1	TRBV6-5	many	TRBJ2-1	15	CASSKDRGRNNEQFF	TGTGCCAGCAGTAAGGACAGGGGGCGAAACAATGAGCAGTTCTTC
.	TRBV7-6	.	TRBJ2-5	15	CASSLGGWGQETQYF	TGTGCCAGCAGCCTTGGAGGGTGGGGACAAGAGACCCAGTACTTC
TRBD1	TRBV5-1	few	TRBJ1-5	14	CASSLEGQGQPQHF	TGCGCCAGCAGCTTGGAGGGACAGGGCCAGCCCCAGCATTTT
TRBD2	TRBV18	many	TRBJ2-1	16	CASSPPGRGGQYEQFF	TGTGCCAGCTCACCACCTGGACGGGGGGGCCAGTATGAGCAGTTCTTC
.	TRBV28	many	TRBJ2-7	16	CASTLQLSGEGDEQYF	TGTGCCAGCACTTTGCAACTTTCTGGAGAAGGGGACGAGCAGTACTTC
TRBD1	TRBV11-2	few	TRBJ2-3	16	CASSLEGTGGTDTQYF	TGTGCCAGCAGCTTAGAGGGGACAGGGGGCACAGATACGCAGTATTTT
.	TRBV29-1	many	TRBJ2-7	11	CTEGQRGEQYF	TGCACCGAAGGACAGCGGGGTGAGCAGTACTTC
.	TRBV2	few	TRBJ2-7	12	CASRRDLYEQYF	TGTGCCAGCCGACGGGACCTCTACGAGCAGTACTTC
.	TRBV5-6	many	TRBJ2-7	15	CASSFWGPRPYEQYF	TGTGCCAGCAGCTTCTGGGGGCCCCGTCCCTACGAGCAGTACTTC
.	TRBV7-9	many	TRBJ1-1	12	CASSSQNTEAFF	TGTGCCAGCAGCTCTCAGAACACTGAAGCTTTCTTT
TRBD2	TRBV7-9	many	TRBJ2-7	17	CASSSTSGGLQVSEQYF	TGTGCCAGCAGCTCCACTAGCGGGGGGCTACAAGTTTCCGAGCAGTACTTC
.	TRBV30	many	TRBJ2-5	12	CAWNRDYQGGGF	TGTGCCTGGAATCGGGACTACCAAGGGGGTGGCTTC
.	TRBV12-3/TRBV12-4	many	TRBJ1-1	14	CASSFNVMNTEAFF	TGTGCCAGCAGTTTTAACGTGATGAACACTGAAGCTTTCTTT
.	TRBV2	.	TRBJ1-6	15	CASTPATGFNSPLHF	TGTGCCAGCACTCCAGCGACAGGATTTAATTCACCCCTCCACTTT
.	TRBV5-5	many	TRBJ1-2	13	CASSRRTDYGYTF	TGTGCCAGCAGTCGGAGGACAGACTATGGCTACACCTTC
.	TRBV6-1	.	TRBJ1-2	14	CASGGWEPGYGYTF	TGTGCCAGCGGGGGGTGGGAACCCGGCTATGGCTACACCTTC
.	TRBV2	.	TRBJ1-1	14	CASSRMGGMGEAFF	TGTGCCAGCAGCCGCATGGGGGGGATGGGTGAAGCTTTCTTT
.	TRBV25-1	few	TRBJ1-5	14	CASSGGASNQPQHF	TGTGCCAGCAGTGGAGGGGCGAGCAATCAGCCCCAGCATTTT
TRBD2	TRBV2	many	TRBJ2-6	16	CASSQAGSGGANVLTF	TGTGCCAGCAGCCAAGCGGGGTCGGGCGGGGCCAACGTCCTGACTTTC
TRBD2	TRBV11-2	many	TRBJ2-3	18	CASSPRTSGGASTDTQYF	TGTGCCAGCAGCCCGAGGACTAGCGGGGGAGCAAGCACAGATACGCAGTATTTT
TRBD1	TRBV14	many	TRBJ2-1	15	CASSPRDRPYNEQSF	TGTGCCAGCAGCCCCCGGGACAGGCCCTACAATGAGCAGTCCTTC
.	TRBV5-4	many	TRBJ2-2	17	CASSLAGWGPSTGELFF	TGTGCCAGCAGCTTGGCTGGATGGGGTCCCTCCACCGGGGAGCTGTTTTTT
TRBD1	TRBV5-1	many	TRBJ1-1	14	CASSGQTGGTEAFF	TGCGCCAGCAGCGGGCAGACAGGGGGCACTGAAGCTTTCTTT